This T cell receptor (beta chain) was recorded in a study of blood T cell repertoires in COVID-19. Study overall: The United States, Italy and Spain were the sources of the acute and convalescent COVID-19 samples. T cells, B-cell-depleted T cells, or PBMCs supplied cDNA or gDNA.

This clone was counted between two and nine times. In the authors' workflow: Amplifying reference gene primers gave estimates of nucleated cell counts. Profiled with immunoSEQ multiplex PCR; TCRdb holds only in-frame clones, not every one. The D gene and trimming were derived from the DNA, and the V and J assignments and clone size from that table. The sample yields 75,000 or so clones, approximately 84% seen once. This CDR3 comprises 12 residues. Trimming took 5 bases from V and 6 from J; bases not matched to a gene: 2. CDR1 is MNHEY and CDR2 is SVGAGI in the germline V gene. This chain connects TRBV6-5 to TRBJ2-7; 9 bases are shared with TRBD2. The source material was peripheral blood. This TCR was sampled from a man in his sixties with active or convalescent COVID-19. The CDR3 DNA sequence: TGTGCCAGCAGTCGTAGCGGGGGCGAGCAGTACTTC. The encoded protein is CASSRSGGEQYF.